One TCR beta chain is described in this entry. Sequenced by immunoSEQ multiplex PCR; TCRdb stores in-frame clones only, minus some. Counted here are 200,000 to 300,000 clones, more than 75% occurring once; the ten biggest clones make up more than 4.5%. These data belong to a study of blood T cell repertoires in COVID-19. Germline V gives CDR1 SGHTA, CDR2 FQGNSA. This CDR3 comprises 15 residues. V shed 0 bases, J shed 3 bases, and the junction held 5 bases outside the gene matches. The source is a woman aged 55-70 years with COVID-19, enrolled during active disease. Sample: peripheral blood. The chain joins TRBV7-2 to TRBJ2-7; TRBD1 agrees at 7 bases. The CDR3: CASSLAGTDYYEQYF. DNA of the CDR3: TGTGCCAGCAGCTTAGCTGGGACAGACTACTACGAGCAGTACTTC.